One sample yielded the 9 T cell receptor beta chains listed below, sequenced in a study of blood T cells in healthy people across ages. A J-beta primer mix and a sample-barcoded 5' primer were used in a second PCR of about 7 to 12 cycles. TCRdb ran MiXCR on the 5' RACE reads and lists one entry per CDR3 protein. Of 800,000 to 1,000,000 distinct CDR3 sequences in the sample, around 46% are singletons; the top ten hold roughly 13%. Sequencing was performed on blood. The receptors were sampled from a man aged 25 to 40 in good health.

This clonotype was found a few times. J is TRBJ2-1 and V is TRBV7-9; D is unresolved. Trimming took off 7 bases at V and 0 bases at J, with 13 bases between the two ends. The V gene's germline CDR1 is SEHNR and CDR2 FQNEAQ (reference sequence). The CDR3 sequence is 15 residues long. For the CDR3, the DNA is TGTGCCAGCAACCCCACGGCCCTCTCCTACAATGAGCAGTTCTTC. Its translation is CASNPTALSYNEQFF.

The chain links TRBV5-1 to TRBJ2-3, with TRBD2 matching 9 bases. CDR3 size: 16 residues. Per the germline V gene, CDR1 is SGHRS and CDR2 is YFSETQ. J gave up 3 bases and V 0 bases, and 5 bases lay outside the gene matches. DNA of the CDR3: TGCGCCAGCAGCTTGGAGGTTAGCGGGGGAACAGATACGCAGTATTTT. Its translation is CASSLEVSGGTDTQYF.

In its sample, this clonotype was seen a few times. The gene calls are TRBV4-1 and TRBJ2-2; TRBD1 agrees at 8 bases. The CDR3 length is 17 residues. V trimming: 1 base; J trimming: 3 bases; junction bases outside the gene matches: 7. Germline CDR1 and CDR2: MGHRA and YSYEKL. The CDR3, as DNA: TGCGCCAGCAGCCAAGCACAGGGGGGCTATTACACCGGGGAGCTGTTTTTT. It codes for CASSQAQGGYYTGELFF.

This clonotype was counted at least ten times. The chain has TRBV2 and TRBJ1-1; TRBD1 might be the D (6 bases). The V and J ends lost 8 bases and 4 bases respectively, with 17 bases between them. Germline V CDR1 and CDR2: SNHLY, FYNNEI. The CDR3 runs to 14 residues. CDR3 DNA: TGTGCCAGCGGAATGGAACTGACAGGCACTGAAGCTTTCTTT. It specifies CASGMELTGTEAFF.

The V gene is TRBV2, the J gene TRBJ2-3; 9 bases align to TRBD2. V trimming: 7 bases; J trimming: 2 bases; junction bases outside the gene matches: 13. CDR1 and CDR2 from the germline V gene are SNHLY and FYNNEI. This CDR3 is 17 amino acids long. This CDR3 is CASTEGSSGAPTDTQYF. CDR3 DNA: TGTGCCAGCACCGAGGGGTCTAGCGGGGCTCCCACAGATACGCAGTATTTT. Full variable domain (rest looked up from reference TRBV2 and TRBJ2-3): EPEVTQTPSHQVTQMGQEVILRCVPISNHLYFYWYRQILGQKVEFLVSFYNNEISEKSEIFDDQFSVERPDGSNFTLKIRSTKLEDSAMYFCASTEGSSGAPTDTQYFGPGTRLTVL.

This clonotype was recorded a few times. The genes are TRBV6-5 and TRBJ1-2, with D possibly being TRBD1 (6 bases). This CDR3 is built from 13 residues. The germline V gene encodes CDR1 MNHEY and CDR2 SVGAGI. V dropped 5 bases and J dropped 1 base, with 8 bases sitting between them. DNA of the CDR3: TGTGCCAGCAGTATGGACAGTAACTATGGCTACACCTTC. This sequence encodes CASSMDSNYGYTF.

The CDR3 coding sequence is TGTGCCAGCAGCACAGACGGGGGATACACCTACGAGCAGTACTTC. Translated: CASSTDGGYTYEQYF. The chain joins TRBV5-5 to TRBJ2-7, with D possibly matching TRBD2 (6 bases). The CDR3 runs 15 residues. V was shortened by 4 bases and J by 2 bases, with 16 bases between the two germline ends. CDR1 is SGHKS and CDR2 is YYEKEE in the germline V gene (reference sequence).

About this clonotype itself: This may be a read error: a much more frequent sequence differs by one nucleotide. In DNA, the CDR3 is TGCAGCACACGACTGGGGGCCAGCGAGACCCAGTACTTC. Amino acid sequence: CSTRLGASETQYF. The chain is built from TRBV29-1 and TRBJ2-5; possibly TRBD1 for D (6 bases). Germline V gene sequence: CDR1 SQVTM, CDR2 ANQGSEA. The CDR3 sequence is 13 residues long. The V end was cut by 8 bases, the J end by 5 bases, with 18 bases between.

A few counts support this clonotype. The rearrangement links TRBV6-1 to TRBJ2-3; tentatively, D is TRBD2 (6 bases). The CDR3 extends over 13 amino acids. V was shortened by 6 bases and J by 5 bases, with 12 bases between the two germline ends. Germline V gene lookup returns CDR1 MNHNS and CDR2 SASEGT. CDR3 sequence reads: CASRPPGLDTQYF. The CDR3 DNA follows: TGTGCCAGCAGGCCCCCGGGACTAGATACGCAGTATTTT.